This record covers a single TCR beta chain. Its antigen remains unidentified. This sample was included in a study of OX40 agonist ivuxolimab in advanced cancers. For the study at large: Patients assigned to dose escalation were diagnosed with hepatocellular carcinoma, melanoma, renal cell or head and neck cancer.

CDR3 size: 16 residues. The J segment lost 6 bases and the V segment lost 0 bases, leaving 1 base of the junction unmatched. Per germline, CDR1 SGHDT and CDR2 YYEEEE. The study, taken as a whole, reports: Several nonresponders also turned out to have low normalized T-cell clonal expansion.

Only in-frame clones appear in the TCRdb table, and some are missing; sequencing was by immunoSEQ multiplex PCR. The table shows some 90,000 clones, with 87% occurring only once. This TCR came from an adult with an advanced solid tumor such as melanoma, head and neck, liver or kidney cancer. V usage is TRBV5-6 and J usage is TRBJ2-2; 14 bases align to TRBD2. This material consisted of CD4+ or CD8+ T cells sorted from blood, taken in a trial of the OX40 agonist ivuxolimab. The CDR3 is CASSLGLAGGPGELFF. CDR3 in DNA: TGTGCCAGCAGCTTGGGACTAGCGGGAGGGCCCGGGGAGCTGTTTTTT.